The present entry profiles one T cell receptor beta chain with its context. The target antigen is unknown. One end of the junction fails to match germline, which may point to a read error. Drawn from each donor were 8.5 to 10 milliliters of peripheral blood. The data were taken from a study of blood T cells in healthy people across ages. Findings and limits, study-wide: Per-million-T-cell TCR beta diversity fell roughly linearly with age. With donor CMV status unknown, expanded clonotype changes were possibly confounded.

The CDR3 totals 16 residues. It was with a sample-barcoded 5' primer and a J-beta primer mix that a second PCR of about 7 to 12 cycles was run. TCRdb reprocessed the 5' RACE reads via MiXCR and lists one record per CDR3 protein. The sample contains roughly 1.5 million distinct CDR3 sequences, 35% to 45% of which appear only once. The rearrangement links TRBV12-3 or TRBV12-4 to TRBJ1-3; tentative D call: TRBD1 (5 bases). The source material was blood. The source of this sequence is a woman between 18 and 30 years old in good health. CDR3 region: CASRLDSGVSANTIYF. The CDR3, as DNA: TGTGCCAGCAGACTCGACAGTGGCGTGTCTGCAAACACCATATATTTT.